The text below deals with one TCR beta chain. Its specificity is unknown. The same CDR3 is also encoded by other DNA sequences in this sample. This specimen comes from a study of shared clonotypes between healthy human individuals. General study findings and limits: Sequencing depth was expected to affect clonotype sharing among donors.

From CD4+ cells came CD45RA+ naive and CD45RA-negative memory subsets. V was shortened by 3 bases and J by 1 base, with 6 bases between the two germline ends. The CDR3 spans 13 residues. Germline V gene sequence: CDR1 LGHNA, CDR2 YSLEER. Here immunoSEQ multiplex PCR was the method, and the copy in TCRdb shows in-frame clones only, minus some. The repertoire consists of 2,100,000 or so clones, with under 97% occurring once and the leading ten covering roughly 0.13%. The sequence was collected from a man between 18 and 29 years old in good health. The chain joins TRBV4-3 to TRBJ1-1; no clear D. Sequencing used naive CD4+ T cells sorted from blood. As for subset: CD45RA+ positively selected. CDR3 region: CASSHLGNTEAFF. In nucleotides, the CDR3 is TGCGCCAGCAGCCACCTCGGGAACACTGAAGCTTTCTTT.